Below are 3 T cell receptor beta chains sequenced from a single sample in a study of T-cell memory formation after mild COVID-19. TCRdb recomputed calls from the 5' RACE reads with MiXCR, one row per CDR3 protein. Of more than 350,000 distinct CDR3 sequences listed, 21% are singletons. The material sequenced was PBMCs or a T cell subset sorted from them (not recorded which). The receptors stem from an adult woman who had mild COVID-19 (a few samples of this study predate the infection). Cell type and time point are not known.

This clonotype was found a few times. The rearrangement joins TRBV24-1 to TRBJ2-2; 9 positions match TRBD1. The CDR3 is 17 residues long. Germline V CDR1 and CDR2: KGHDR, SFDVKD. The V and J ends lost 7 bases and 5 bases, in that order; junction bases with no gene match: 13. The CDR3 nucleotides are TGTGCCACCAGCAAATCGGGACAGGGCTTTAGTACCGGGGAGCTGTTTTTT. This sequence encodes CATSKSGQGFSTGELFF.

Many counts were recorded for this clonotype. V gene TRBV4-3 combines with J gene TRBJ1-1; D is perhaps TRBD1 (5 bases). Germline loops: CDR1 LGHNA, CDR2 YSLEER. With 4 bases removed from V and 5 bases from J, the gap between germline ends came to 11 bases. The CDR3 runs 13 residues. The CDR3 sequence: CASSRGGETEAFF. CDR3 in DNA: TGCGCCAGCAGCCGGGGGGGAGAGACTGAAGCTTTCTTT.

This clonotype has just a few counts. The chain is built from TRBV5-1 and TRBJ1-4; D unresolved. The CDR3 consists of 12 residues. V was trimmed by 3 bases and J by 8 bases, leaving 8 bases between them. Germline CDR1 reads SGHRS; CDR2 reads YFSETQ. CDR3 sequence reads: CASSSHREKLFF. In nucleotides, the CDR3 is TGCGCCAGCAGCTCTCACAGAGAAAAACTGTTTTTT. Together with reference TRBV5-1 and TRBJ1-4, the CDR3 gives the full variable domain: KAGVTQTPRYLIKTRGQQVTLSCSPISGHRSVSWYQQTPGQGLQFLFEYFSETQRNKGNFPGRFSGRQFSNSRSEMNVSTLELGDSALYLCASSSHREKLFFGSGTQLSVL.